This T cell receptor beta chain originates from a study of T cells in localized non-small cell lung cancer. Findings and limits, study-wide: It was uninvolved adjacent lung that showed the highest T cell clonality, exceeding tumor. Longer overall survival accompanied higher blood T cell density. A single tumor region was sequenced, leaving heterogeneity possible. Adjacent lung had a median 57 of the 100 largest tumor clones.

Sequencing was performed with immunoSEQ multiplex PCR; in TCRdb, only in-frame clones are kept and a portion is missing. The sample holds roughly 30,000 clones; roughly 90% are singletons and the top ten take approximately 3%. The CDR3 is 14 residues long. Unmatched junction bases numbered 8, after V lost 8 bases and J lost 2 bases. CDR1 and CDR2 (germline): SQVTM, ANQGSEA. Remarks on this clone: Antigen: not known.

Here the sequenced sample was peripheral blood, taken before any cancer treatment. The V call is TRBV29-1, the J call TRBJ2-3; 9 nucleotides align to TRBD2. The clonotype was recovered from a woman between 18 and 50 years old with stage I lung adenocarcinoma. The CDR3 DNA reads TGCAGCCAGGCGGGAGGGAGCGTCACAGATACGCAGTATTTT. As protein: CSQAGGSVTDTQYF.